Here is one T cell receptor (beta chain) with its context. Its antigen is undetermined. This sample is part of a study of CD8 T cells in ankylosing spondylitis. Study-level points and caveats: Matched ankylosing spondylitis synovial fluid reportedly contained a significantly enriched population of disease-linked clones. Clones linked to the disease showed a CD8+ phenotype. They occurred at relatively low frequencies in peripheral blood.

TCRdb called the 5' RACE reads again in MiXCR, with one record for every CDR3 protein. The sample holds about 250,000 distinct CDR3 sequences, 32% seen once. The CDR3 spans 17 residues. The ends were cut back, 4 bases at V and 0 bases at J, with 16 bases in the middle. In germline, CDR1 is PRHDT, CDR2 FYEKMQ (reference sequence). This receptor was taken from a male donor with ankylosing spondylitis or in good health (not recorded which). This rearrangement joins TRBV13 to TRBJ2-1; D gene ambiguous. Sequencing was performed on blood, either unsorted or a sorted T cell fraction (not recorded which). CDR3 coding DNA: TGTGCCAGCAGCTCCGGTAACTCCTACGGCTCCTACAATGAGCAGTTCTTC. This gives the protein CASSSGNSYGSYNEQFF.